The clone carrying this TCR beta chain was counted between two and nine times. Clones were read by immunoSEQ multiplex PCR, and TCRdb kept only the in-frame ones, dropping some. The table has under 55,000 clones, 89% seen once. The data stem from a study of blood T cell repertoires in COVID-19. Sequencing used peripheral blood. This receptor was taken from a human donor in a cohort sampled during active COVID-19.

The CDR3 nucleotides are TGTGCCAGCAGTCCTCGAGCGGGGGCTCACACCGGGGAGCTGTTTTTT. Translation gives CASSPRAGAHTGELFF. The chain has TRBV27 and TRBJ2-2; 8 bases map to TRBD2. Losses at the gene ends were 5 bases for V and 3 bases for J; bases not matched to a gene: 8. The germline V gene encodes CDR1 MNHEY and CDR2 SMNVEV (reference sequence). The CDR3 is 16 residues long.